These T cell receptor beta chains were read from a single sample in a study of response to subunit inactivated influenza vaccine. TCRdb passed the RT-PCR reads through MiXCR, listing each CDR3 protein once. This table has 500,000 to 650,000 distinct CDR3 sequences, approximately 7.1% appearing once. The source was PBMCs from blood, collected roughly 24 months after vaccination. The source is a man aged 50 to 75 who received an inactivated influenza vaccine. Both conserved end residues are part of each CDR3. Fields, in order: J gene, V gene, CDR3 length, D gene, CDR3 protein. D genes are given only for firm matches.

j_gene: TRBJ2-1
v_gene: TRBV4-3
len: 15
d_gene: TRBD2
CDR3aa: CASSQETSGINEQFF

j_gene: TRBJ1-1
v_gene: TRBV15
len: 16
d_gene: TRBD1
CDR3aa: CATSSRQGKDWTEAFF

j_gene: TRBJ2-1
v_gene: TRBV10-1
len: 15
d_gene: TRBD2
CDR3aa: CASSLAASGGSEQFF

j_gene: TRBJ2-2
v_gene: TRBV7-2
len: 13
d_gene: .
CDR3aa: CASSLGWGGELFF

j_gene: TRBJ2-5
v_gene: TRBV5-1
len: 15
d_gene: TRBD2
CDR3aa: CASTDGTSSWETQYF

j_gene: TRBJ1-6
v_gene: TRBV28
len: 16
d_gene: TRBD1
CDR3aa: CASSPRTGRAGSPLHF

j_gene: TRBJ2-7
v_gene: TRBV12-3/TRBV12-4
len: 15
d_gene: TRBD1
CDR3aa: CASSLTGTGAYEQYF

j_gene: TRBJ2-2
v_gene: TRBV7-9
len: 15
d_gene: .
CDR3aa: CASSSPTVSTGELFF

j_gene: TRBJ2-5
v_gene: TRBV20-1
len: 14
d_gene: TRBD1
CDR3aa: CSASPTGGQETQYF

j_gene: TRBJ1-5
v_gene: TRBV28
len: 15
d_gene: .
CDR3aa: CASSSGAGGNQPQHF

j_gene: TRBJ2-1
v_gene: TRBV4-1
len: 12
d_gene: TRBD2
CDR3aa: CASSGAGGLQFF

j_gene: TRBJ1-2
v_gene: TRBV6-5
len: 16
d_gene: TRBD1
CDR3aa: CASSYQPGQGESGYTF

j_gene: TRBJ1-4
v_gene: TRBV5-5
len: 15
d_gene: .
CDR3aa: CASAPAPGGNEKLFF

j_gene: TRBJ1-6
v_gene: TRBV12-3/TRBV12-4
len: 16
d_gene: .
CDR3aa: CASSLSGGRGNSPLHF

j_gene: TRBJ2-3
v_gene: TRBV29-1
len: 11
d_gene: .
CDR3aa: CSVEDRPTQYF

j_gene: TRBJ1-5
v_gene: TRBV2
len: 14
d_gene: .
CDR3aa: CASSDGPVGQPQHF

j_gene: TRBJ2-7
v_gene: TRBV30
len: 13
d_gene: .
CDR3aa: CAWSVKSGGEQYF

j_gene: TRBJ1-2
v_gene: TRBV20-1
len: 13
d_gene: .
CDR3aa: CSARDAVRYGYTF

j_gene: TRBJ2-2
v_gene: TRBV5-6
len: 18
d_gene: TRBD2
CDR3aa: CASSFLGLAGVRAGELFF

j_gene: TRBJ2-2
v_gene: TRBV24-1
len: 16
d_gene: TRBD2
CDR3aa: CATSAPGRGNAGELFF

j_gene: TRBJ2-1
v_gene: TRBV4-1
len: 16
d_gene: TRBD1
CDR3aa: CASRRGGQATYNEQFF

j_gene: TRBJ2-1
v_gene: TRBV4-3
len: 15
d_gene: .
CDR3aa: CASSQAHSSYNEQFF

j_gene: TRBJ1-1
v_gene: TRBV12-3/TRBV12-4
len: 13
d_gene: .
CDR3aa: CASRSGTHTEAFF

j_gene: TRBJ2-7
v_gene: TRBV4-2
len: 16
d_gene: .
CDR3aa: CASSRVPTSPSYEQYF

j_gene: TRBJ2-7
v_gene: TRBV7-2
len: 14
d_gene: .
CDR3aa: CASSTRGASYEQYF

j_gene: TRBJ2-3
v_gene: TRBV20-1
len: 15
d_gene: .
CDR3aa: CSAHLSKDSTDTQYF

j_gene: TRBJ2-1
v_gene: TRBV7-6
len: 13
d_gene: .
CDR3aa: CASSLSLVNEQFF

j_gene: TRBJ2-5
v_gene: TRBV15
len: 15
d_gene: TRBD2
CDR3aa: CATSRRLAGAETQYF

j_gene: TRBJ1-5
v_gene: TRBV20-1
len: 14
d_gene: TRBD1
CDR3aa: CSARTGGNNQPQHF

j_gene: TRBJ2-1
v_gene: TRBV18
len: 16
d_gene: TRBD2
CDR3aa: CASSPPSSGRYNEQFF

j_gene: TRBJ2-3
v_gene: TRBV27
len: 16
d_gene: TRBD2
CDR3aa: CASGSIAGTSGSTQYF

j_gene: TRBJ1-1
v_gene: TRBV5-6
len: 15
d_gene: .
CDR3aa: CASSFTGFGNTEAFF

j_gene: TRBJ1-2
v_gene: TRBV6-2/TRBV6-3
len: 11
d_gene: TRBD1
CDR3aa: CGAGGLNGYTF

j_gene: TRBJ1-3
v_gene: TRBV5-1
len: 15
d_gene: .
CDR3aa: CASSSDGYSGNTIYF

j_gene: TRBJ2-3
v_gene: TRBV10-3
len: 14
d_gene: TRBD1
CDR3aa: CAISPGQGVDTQYF

j_gene: TRBJ2-5
v_gene: TRBV27
len: 14
d_gene: .
CDR3aa: CASSPLMGIETQYF

j_gene: TRBJ2-3
v_gene: TRBV7-2
len: 15
d_gene: TRBD2
CDR3aa: CASSRPSGRAGTQYF

j_gene: TRBJ2-7
v_gene: TRBV5-1
len: 14
d_gene: TRBD1
CDR3aa: CASSATGTGGEQYF

j_gene: TRBJ1-4
v_gene: TRBV7-2
len: 15
d_gene: .
CDR3aa: CASRSFSGVGEKLFF

j_gene: TRBJ2-3
v_gene: TRBV11-2
len: 13
d_gene: .
CDR3aa: CASSLTVADTQYF

j_gene: TRBJ2-5
v_gene: TRBV5-1
len: 14
d_gene: .
CDR3aa: CASSSPRGGETRYF

j_gene: TRBJ2-5
v_gene: TRBV6-1
len: 18
d_gene: .
CDR3aa: CASSSLDPRASYQETQYF

j_gene: TRBJ2-5
v_gene: TRBV7-2
len: 14
d_gene: .
CDR3aa: CASKSQAGTETQYF

j_gene: TRBJ2-2
v_gene: TRBV10-3
len: 16
d_gene: .
CDR3aa: CAISETRTEDTGELFF

j_gene: TRBJ2-1
v_gene: TRBV24-1
len: 17
d_gene: .
CDR3aa: CATSDLPGASSYNEQFF

j_gene: TRBJ2-7
v_gene: TRBV10-3
len: 17
d_gene: .
CDR3aa: CAIRDEGEGRWTGEQYF

j_gene: TRBJ1-1
v_gene: TRBV12-3/TRBV12-4
len: 15
d_gene: .
CDR3aa: CASSFFGTRGTEAFF

j_gene: TRBJ1-2
v_gene: TRBV27
len: 19
d_gene: TRBD1
CDR3aa: CASSPTPLQRQGARDGYTF

j_gene: TRBJ2-1
v_gene: TRBV20-1
len: 17
d_gene: TRBD2
CDR3aa: CSADRLAGAGKYNEQFF

j_gene: TRBJ2-1
v_gene: TRBV20-1
len: 13
d_gene: TRBD2
CDR3aa: CRGLAGGVNEQFF

j_gene: TRBJ2-5
v_gene: TRBV5-1
len: 14
d_gene: .
CDR3aa: CASSLFVTAETQYF

j_gene: TRBJ1-5
v_gene: TRBV4-3
len: 14
d_gene: .
CDR3aa: CASSQDRDTQPQHF

j_gene: TRBJ1-2
v_gene: TRBV29-1
len: 12
d_gene: TRBD1
CDR3aa: CSVGQGDYGYTF

j_gene: TRBJ1-2
v_gene: TRBV14
len: 14
d_gene: .
CDR3aa: CASSQAGGWYGYTF

j_gene: TRBJ2-7
v_gene: TRBV7-2
len: 16
d_gene: .
CDR3aa: CASSLAGSDPTYEQYF

j_gene: TRBJ2-2
v_gene: TRBV4-2
len: 14
d_gene: .
CDR3aa: CASSQDRDTGELFF